This passage covers 15 T cell receptor beta chains from one sample sequenced in a study of shared clonotypes between healthy human individuals. The repertoire was sequenced with immunoSEQ multiplex PCR; TCRdb's copy has only in-frame clones and lacks some. The sample holds 600,000 or so clones, around 95% seen once. It was CD45RO-negative cells, positively selected for CCR7, that made up naive CD8 cells, with terminally differentiated effector memory CD45RA+ cells excluded. The sequencing sample was made of naive CD8+ T cells sorted from blood. The receptors come from a woman aged 25 to 39 in good health.

The genes are TRBV4-1 and TRBJ1-5; D is unresolved. CDR3 length: 13 residues. With 4 bases removed from V and 3 bases from J, the gap between germline ends came to 7 bases. The germline gives CDR1 MGHRA, CDR2 YSYEKL. In DNA, the CDR3 is TGCGCCAGCAGCCCAAGAATCAATCAGCCCCAGCATTTT. Translation: CASSPRINQPQHF.

The V gene is TRBV6-5, the J gene TRBJ2-1; no reliable D call. This CDR3 spans 14 amino acids. Trimming took off 2 bases at V and 5 bases at J, with 10 bases between the two ends. The germline gives CDR1 MNHEY, CDR2 SVGAGI. Here the CDR3 DNA reads TGTGCCAGCAGTTACGATCCTAGTGACAATGAGCAGTTCTTC. It codes for CASSYDPSDNEQFF.

The chain carries TRBV19 and TRBJ2-1, with a weak D call TRBD2 (5 bases). The CDR3 runs 16 residues. V was pared by 0 bases and J by 7 bases, with 16 bases between. Looked up from germline, CDR1 is LNHDA and CDR2 is SQIVND (reference sequence). The DNA of the CDR3 is TGTGCCAGTAGTATAGATGTTATGGCTAGCACGAATGAGCAGTTCTTC. Protein: CASSIDVMASTNEQFF.

The chain employs TRBV7-9 and TRBJ2-1; D is unresolved. The CDR3 extends over 12 amino acids. Looked up from germline, CDR1 is SEHNR and CDR2 is FQNEAQ (reference sequence). Trimming left V 1 base short and J 8 bases short, with 6 bases between. CDR3 protein: CASSLGGYEQFF. CDR3 sequence (DNA): TGTGCCAGCAGCTTAGGAGGCTATGAGCAGTTCTTC.

The chain uses TRBV4-2 and TRBJ2-7, with 7 nucleotides matching TRBD2. CDR1 is LGHNA, CDR2 YNFKEQ, per germline. V lost 1 base to trimming and J lost 6 bases; unmatched junction nucleotides: 3. This CDR3 has 13 residues. CDR3 DNA sequence: TGTGCCAGCAGCCAAGCGGGAGGTCTCGAGCAGTACTTC. Translated, it gives CASSQAGGLEQYF.

This sequence joins TRBV7-3 and TRBJ2-1; 7 bases map to TRBD2. Trimming took 0 bases from V and 6 from J; bases not matched to a gene: 11. The CDR3 spans 17 residues. Germline V gene lookup returns CDR1 SGHTA and CDR2 FQGTGA. The chain's CDR3 is CASSLTAAGDRTNEQFF. In DNA, the CDR3 is TGTGCCAGCAGCTTAACCGCTGCGGGAGACCGTACCAATGAGCAGTTCTTC.

The sample holds one count of this clone. CDR3: CASSLLVSDRSWEKLFF. For the CDR3, the DNA is TGTGCCAGCAGTTTATTGGTCTCGGACAGAAGTTGGGAAAAACTGTTTTTT. The chain has TRBV27 and TRBJ1-4; tentative D call: TRBD1 (6 bases). Germline CDR1 MNHEY, CDR2 SMNVEV (reference sequence). This CDR3 has 17 amino acids. V lost 1 base and J 8 bases, leaving 20 bases between the germline ends.

The chain carries TRBV27 and TRBJ2-7, with 8 bases fitting TRBD1. J was trimmed by 2 bases and V by 5 bases; bases with no gene match: 11. The CDR3 runs to 16 residues. Germline loops: CDR1 MNHEY, CDR2 SMNVEV (reference sequence). The CDR3 loop is CASSLVTGTGTYEQYF. The CDR3 DNA follows: TGTGCCAGCAGTCTAGTAACCGGGACAGGTACCTACGAGCAGTACTTC.

The chain has TRBV29-1 and TRBJ1-3, with 7 nucleotides matching TRBD1. Germline V gene data show CDR1 as SQVTM and CDR2 as ANQGSEA. Trimming at V came to 7 bases and at J to 4 bases, leaving 7 bases not matched to a gene. This CDR3 region has 13 residues. The CDR3 nucleotides read TGCAGCGCCCGGACAGGATCAGGAAACACCATATATTTT. It specifies CSARTGSGNTIYF.

The V call is TRBV2, the J call TRBJ1-5; D perhaps matches TRBD1 (6 bases). V was pared by 6 bases and J by 4 bases, with 10 bases between. The CDR3 sequence is 13 residues long. The V gene's germline CDR1 is SNHLY and CDR2 FYNNEI. In DNA form, the CDR3 reads TGTGCCAGCAGGGACAGCGATAATCAGCCCCAGCATTTT. It codes for CASRDSDNQPQHF.

A single count supports this clone. Additional DNA sequences in this sample encode the identical CDR3. This chain connects TRBV28 to TRBJ2-3; TRBD1 matches at 7 bases. The CDR3 runs to 14 residues. The germline gives CDR1 MDHEN, CDR2 SYDVKM. V gave up 2 bases and J gave up 1 base; unmatched junction bases: 0. CDR3 amino acids: CASSLDRGTDTQYF. In DNA, the CDR3 is TGTGCCAGCAGTTTAGACAGGGGCACAGATACGCAGTATTTT.

The chain combines TRBV27 with TRBJ2-7; TRBD1 might be the D (6 bases). V was clipped by 1 base and J by 4 bases, with 14 bases between them. Germline-derived CDR1 and CDR2 are MNHEY and SMNVEV (reference sequence). CDR3 length equals 15 residues. The CDR3 coding sequence is TGTGCCAGCAGTTTATACGCAGGCAGGGGATACGAGCAGTACTTC. Translated, it gives CASSLYAGRGYEQYF.

The chain is built from TRBV28 and TRBJ2-7; 8 nucleotides line up with TRBD2. The CDR3 sequence is 14 residues long. Trimming removed 4 bases from V and 4 bases from J; junction bases left unmatched: 6. Germline-derived CDR1 and CDR2 are MDHEN and SYDVKM. CDR3: CASSSVAGGYEQYF. CDR3 sequence (DNA): TGTGCCAGCAGTTCAGTGGCGGGGGGATACGAGCAGTACTTC.

This clone was seen a handful of times. This chain connects TRBV4-1 to TRBJ1-1; D remains unclear. V lost 0 bases, J lost 1 base, and 6 bases lay in between. CDR1 and CDR2 (germline): MGHRA, YSYEKL. This CDR3 has 14 residues. DNA for the CDR3: TGCGCCAGCAGCCAAGAGTGGGGGAACACTGAAGCTTTCTTT. This encodes CASSQEWGNTEAFF.

The V and J genes are TRBV28 and TRBJ1-1; 7 bases are a match to TRBD1. Germline V gene data show CDR1 as MDHEN and CDR2 as SYDVKM. The CDR3 loop spans 12 amino acids. V was pared by 5 bases and J by 12 bases, with 9 bases of the junction left unmatched. CDR3 in DNA: TGTGCCAGCAGTAAAGACAGGGTAGGGCCTTTCTTT. Amino acids: CASSKDRVGPFF.